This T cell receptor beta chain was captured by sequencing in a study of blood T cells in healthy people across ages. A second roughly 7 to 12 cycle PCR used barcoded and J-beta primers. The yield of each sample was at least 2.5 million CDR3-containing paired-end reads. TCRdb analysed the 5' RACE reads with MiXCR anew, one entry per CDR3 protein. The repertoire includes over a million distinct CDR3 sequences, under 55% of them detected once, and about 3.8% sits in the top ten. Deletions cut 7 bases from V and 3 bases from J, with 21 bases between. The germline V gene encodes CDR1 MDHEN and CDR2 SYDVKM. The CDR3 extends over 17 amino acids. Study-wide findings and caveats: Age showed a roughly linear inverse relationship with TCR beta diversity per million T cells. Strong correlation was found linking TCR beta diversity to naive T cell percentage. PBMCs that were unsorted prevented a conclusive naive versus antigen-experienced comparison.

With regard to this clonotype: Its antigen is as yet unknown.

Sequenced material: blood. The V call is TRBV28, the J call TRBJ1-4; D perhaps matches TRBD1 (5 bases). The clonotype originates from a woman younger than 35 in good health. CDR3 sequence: CASTPSGSGFANEKLFF. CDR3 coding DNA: TGTGCCAGCACCCCTTCAGGGTCGGGTTTTGCTAATGAAAAACTGTTTTTT.